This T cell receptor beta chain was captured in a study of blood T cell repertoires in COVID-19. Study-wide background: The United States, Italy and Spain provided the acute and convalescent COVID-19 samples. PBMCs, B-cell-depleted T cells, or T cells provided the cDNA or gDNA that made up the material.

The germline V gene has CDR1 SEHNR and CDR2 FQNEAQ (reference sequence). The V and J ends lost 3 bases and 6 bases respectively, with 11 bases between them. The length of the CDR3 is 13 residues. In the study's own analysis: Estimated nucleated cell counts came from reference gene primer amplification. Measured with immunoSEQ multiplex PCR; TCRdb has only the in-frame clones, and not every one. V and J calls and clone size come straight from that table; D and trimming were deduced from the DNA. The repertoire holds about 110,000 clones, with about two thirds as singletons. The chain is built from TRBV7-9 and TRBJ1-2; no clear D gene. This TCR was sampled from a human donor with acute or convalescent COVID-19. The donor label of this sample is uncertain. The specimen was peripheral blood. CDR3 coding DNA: TGTGCCAGCAGCTTCGGGAATACGGATGGCTACACCTTC. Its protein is CASSFGNTDGYTF. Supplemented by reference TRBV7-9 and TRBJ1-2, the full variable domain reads DTGVSQNPRHKITKRGQNVTFRCDPISEHNRLYWYRQTLGQGPEFLTYFQNEAQLEKSRLLSDRFSAERPKGSFSTLEIQRTEQGDSAMYLCASSFGNTDGYTFGSGTRLTVV.